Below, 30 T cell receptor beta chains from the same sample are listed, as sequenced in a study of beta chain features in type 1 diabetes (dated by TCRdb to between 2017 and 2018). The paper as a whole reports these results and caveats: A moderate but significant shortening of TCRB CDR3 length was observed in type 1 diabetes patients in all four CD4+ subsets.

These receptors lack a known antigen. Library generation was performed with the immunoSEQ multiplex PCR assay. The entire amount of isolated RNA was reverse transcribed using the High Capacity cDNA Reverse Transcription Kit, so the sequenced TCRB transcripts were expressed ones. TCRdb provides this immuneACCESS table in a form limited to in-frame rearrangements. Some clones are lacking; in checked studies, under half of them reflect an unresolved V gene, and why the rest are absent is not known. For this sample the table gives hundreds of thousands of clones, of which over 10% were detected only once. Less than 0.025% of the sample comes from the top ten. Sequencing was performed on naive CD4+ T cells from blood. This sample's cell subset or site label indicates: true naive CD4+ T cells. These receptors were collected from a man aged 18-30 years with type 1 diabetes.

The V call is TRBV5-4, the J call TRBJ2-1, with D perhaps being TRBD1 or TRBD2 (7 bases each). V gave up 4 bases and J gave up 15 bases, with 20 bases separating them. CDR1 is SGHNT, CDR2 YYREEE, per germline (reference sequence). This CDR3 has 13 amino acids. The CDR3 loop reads CASSPGLGGQLFF. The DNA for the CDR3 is TGTGCCAGCAGCCCCGGACTAGGGGGCCAACTGTTCTTC.

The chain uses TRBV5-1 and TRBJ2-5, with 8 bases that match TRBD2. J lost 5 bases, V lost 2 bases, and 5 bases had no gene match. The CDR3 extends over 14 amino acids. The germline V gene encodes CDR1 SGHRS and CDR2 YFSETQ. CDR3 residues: CASSFGLAGETQYF. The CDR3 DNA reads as TGCGCCAGCAGCTTCGGACTAGCTGGGGAGACCCAGTACTTC.

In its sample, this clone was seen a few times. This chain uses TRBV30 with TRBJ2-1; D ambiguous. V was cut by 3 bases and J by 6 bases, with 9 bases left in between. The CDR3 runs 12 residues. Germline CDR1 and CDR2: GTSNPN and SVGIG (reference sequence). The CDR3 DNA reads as TGTGCCTGGAGCGTGTCAGTCAATGAGCAGTTCTTC. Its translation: CAWSVSVNEQFF. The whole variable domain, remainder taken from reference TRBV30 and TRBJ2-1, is SQTIHQWPATLVQPVGSPLSLECTVEGTSNPNLYWYRQAAGRGLQLLFYSVGIGQISSEVPQNLSASRPQDRQFILSSKKLLLSDSGFYLCAWSVSVNEQFFGPGTRLTVL.

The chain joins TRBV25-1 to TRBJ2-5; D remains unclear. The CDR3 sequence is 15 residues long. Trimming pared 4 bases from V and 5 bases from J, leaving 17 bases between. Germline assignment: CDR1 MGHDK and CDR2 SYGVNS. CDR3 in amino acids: CASSVDARNWETQYF. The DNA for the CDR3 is TGTGCCAGCAGTGTCGATGCCAGGAATTGGGAGACCCAGTACTTC.

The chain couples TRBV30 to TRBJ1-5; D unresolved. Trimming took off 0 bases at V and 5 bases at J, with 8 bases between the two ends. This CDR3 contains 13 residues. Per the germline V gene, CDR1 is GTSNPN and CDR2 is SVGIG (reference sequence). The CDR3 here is CAWSVLADQPQHF. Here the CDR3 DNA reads TGTGCCTGGAGTGTACTGGCGGATCAGCCCCAGCATTTT.

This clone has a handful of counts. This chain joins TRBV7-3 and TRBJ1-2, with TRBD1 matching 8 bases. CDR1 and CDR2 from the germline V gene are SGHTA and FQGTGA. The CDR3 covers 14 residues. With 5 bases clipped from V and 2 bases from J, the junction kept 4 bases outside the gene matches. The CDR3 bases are TGTGCCAGCAGCCCGACAGGGGCGAACTATGGCTACACCTTC. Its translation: CASSPTGANYGYTF. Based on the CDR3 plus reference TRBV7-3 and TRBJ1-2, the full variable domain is GAGVSQTPSNKVTEKGKYVELRCDPISGHTALYWYRQSLGQGPEFLIYFQGTGAADDSGLPNDRFFAVRPEGSVSTLKIQRTERGDSAVYLCASSPTGANYGYTFGSGTRLTVV.

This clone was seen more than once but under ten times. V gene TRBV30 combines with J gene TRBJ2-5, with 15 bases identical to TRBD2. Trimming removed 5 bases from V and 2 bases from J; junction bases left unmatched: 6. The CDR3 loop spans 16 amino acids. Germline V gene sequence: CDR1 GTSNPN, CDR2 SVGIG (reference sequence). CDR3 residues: CAWGHGTSGGQETQYF. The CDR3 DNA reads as TGTGCCTGGGGACATGGGACTAGCGGGGGGCAAGAGACCCAGTACTTC.

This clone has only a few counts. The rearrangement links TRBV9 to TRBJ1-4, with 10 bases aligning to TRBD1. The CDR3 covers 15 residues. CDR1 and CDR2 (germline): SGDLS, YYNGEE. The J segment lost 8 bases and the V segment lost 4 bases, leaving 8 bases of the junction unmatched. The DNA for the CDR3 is TGTGCCAGCAGCAGGGACAGGGGATCGGGCGAAAAACTGTTTTTT. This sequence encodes CASSRDRGSGEKLFF.

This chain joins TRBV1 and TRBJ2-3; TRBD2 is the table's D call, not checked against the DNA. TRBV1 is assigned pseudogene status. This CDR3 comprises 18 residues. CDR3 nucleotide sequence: TGCACCAGCAGCCAAGAGCGACTAGCGGGGGGAGTAACAGATACGCAGTATTTT. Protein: CTSSQERLAGGVTDTQYF.

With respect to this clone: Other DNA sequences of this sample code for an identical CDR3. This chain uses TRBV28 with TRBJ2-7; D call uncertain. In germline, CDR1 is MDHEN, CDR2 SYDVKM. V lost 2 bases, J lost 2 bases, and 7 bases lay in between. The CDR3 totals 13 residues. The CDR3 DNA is TGTGCCAGCAGTTTAGGGCAGACCTACGAGCAGTACTTC. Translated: CASSLGQTYEQYF. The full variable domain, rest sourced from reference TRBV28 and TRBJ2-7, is DVKVTQSSRYLVKRTGEKVFLECVQDMDHENMFWYRQDPGLGLRLIYFSYDVKMKEKGDIPEGYSVSREKKERFSLILESASTNQTSMYLCASSLGQTYEQYFGPGTRLTVT.

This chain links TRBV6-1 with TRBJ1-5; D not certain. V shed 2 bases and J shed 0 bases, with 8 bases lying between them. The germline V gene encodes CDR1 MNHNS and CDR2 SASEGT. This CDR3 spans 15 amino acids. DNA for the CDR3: TGTGCCAGCAGTGAATGGGATCCTAGCAATCAGCCCCAGCATTTT. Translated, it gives CASSEWDPSNQPQHF.

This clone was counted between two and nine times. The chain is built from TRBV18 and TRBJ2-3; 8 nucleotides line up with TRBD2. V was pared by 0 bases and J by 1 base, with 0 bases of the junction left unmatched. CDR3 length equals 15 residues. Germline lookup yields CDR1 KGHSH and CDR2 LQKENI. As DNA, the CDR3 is TGTGCCAGCTCACCACCTAGCGGGGGCACAGATACGCAGTATTTT. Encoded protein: CASSPPSGGTDTQYF.

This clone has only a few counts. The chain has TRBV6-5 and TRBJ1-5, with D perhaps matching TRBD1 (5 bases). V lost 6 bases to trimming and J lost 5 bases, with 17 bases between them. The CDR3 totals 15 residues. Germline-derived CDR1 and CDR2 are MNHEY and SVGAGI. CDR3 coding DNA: TGTGCCAGCAGCAATGCCTTTTGGGGGGATCAGCCCCAGCATTTT. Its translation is CASSNAFWGDQPQHF.

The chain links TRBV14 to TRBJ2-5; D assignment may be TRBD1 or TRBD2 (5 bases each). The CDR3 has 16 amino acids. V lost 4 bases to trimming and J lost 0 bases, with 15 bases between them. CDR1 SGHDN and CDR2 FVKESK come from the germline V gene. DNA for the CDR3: TGTGCCAGCAGCCTTCGGGGACCTTCGTACCAAGAGACCCAGTACTTC. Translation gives CASSLRGPSYQETQYF. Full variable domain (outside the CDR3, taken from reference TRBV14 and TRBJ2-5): EAGVTQFPSHSVIEKGQTVTLRCDPISGHDNLYWYRRVMGKEIKFLLHFVKESKQDESGMPNNRFLAERTGGTYSTLKVQPAELEDSGVYFCASSLRGPSYQETQYFGPGTRLLVL.

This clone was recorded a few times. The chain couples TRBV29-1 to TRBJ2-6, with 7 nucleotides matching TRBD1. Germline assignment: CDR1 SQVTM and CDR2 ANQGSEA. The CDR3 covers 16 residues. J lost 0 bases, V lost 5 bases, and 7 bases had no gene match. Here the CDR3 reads CSVLDRVISGANVLTF. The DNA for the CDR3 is TGCAGCGTTCTTGACAGGGTTATCTCTGGGGCCAACGTCCTGACTTTC.

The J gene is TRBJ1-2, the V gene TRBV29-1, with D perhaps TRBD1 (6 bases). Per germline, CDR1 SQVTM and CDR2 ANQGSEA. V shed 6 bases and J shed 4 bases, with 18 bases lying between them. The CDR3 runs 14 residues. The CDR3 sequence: CSVAPGTMIYGYTF. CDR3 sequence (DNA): TGCAGCGTAGCGCCGGGGACAATGATCTATGGCTACACCTTC.

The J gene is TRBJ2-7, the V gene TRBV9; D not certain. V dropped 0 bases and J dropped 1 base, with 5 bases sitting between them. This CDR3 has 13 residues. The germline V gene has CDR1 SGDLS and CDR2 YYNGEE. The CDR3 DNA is TGTGCCAGCAGCGTAGTAGGGTCCTACGAGCAGTACTTC. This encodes CASSVVGSYEQYF.

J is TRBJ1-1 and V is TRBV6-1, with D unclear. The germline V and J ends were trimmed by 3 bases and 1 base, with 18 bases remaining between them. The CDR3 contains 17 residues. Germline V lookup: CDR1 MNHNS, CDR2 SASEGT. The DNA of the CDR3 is TGTGCCAGCAGTGAGAGGATAAGGACGGGCCAGAACACTGAAGCTTTCTTT. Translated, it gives CASSERIRTGQNTEAFF.

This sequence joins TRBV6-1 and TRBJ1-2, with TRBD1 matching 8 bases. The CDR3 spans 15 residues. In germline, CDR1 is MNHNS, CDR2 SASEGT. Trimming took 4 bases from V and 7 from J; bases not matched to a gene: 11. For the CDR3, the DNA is TGTGCCAGCAGTGGCTCGGGACAGGCCCTTGGTGGCTACACCTTC. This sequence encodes CASSGSGQALGGYTF.

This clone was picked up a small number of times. CDR3: CASSLGTDLKGYTF. The CDR3 nucleotides read TGCGCCAGCAGCTTGGGGACAGATCTCAAGGGCTACACCTTC. The chain employs TRBV5-1 and TRBJ1-2; D possibly corresponds to TRBD1 (6 bases). The CDR3 is 14 residues long. Trimming took 0 bases from V and 8 from J, leaving 14 bases between them. Per the germline V gene, CDR1 is SGHRS and CDR2 is YFSETQ.

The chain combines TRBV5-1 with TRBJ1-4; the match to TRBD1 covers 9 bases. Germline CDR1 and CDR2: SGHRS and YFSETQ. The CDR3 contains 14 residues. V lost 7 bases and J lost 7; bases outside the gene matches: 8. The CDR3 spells CASAKDRGGEKLFF. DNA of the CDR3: TGCGCCAGCGCAAAGGACAGGGGAGGTGAAAAACTGTTTTTT. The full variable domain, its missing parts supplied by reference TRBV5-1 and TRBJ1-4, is KAGVTQTPRYLIKTRGQQVTLSCSPISGHRSVSWYQQTPGQGLQFLFEYFSETQRNKGNFPGRFSGRQFSNSRSEMNVSTLELGDSALYLCASAKDRGGEKLFFGSGTQLSVL.

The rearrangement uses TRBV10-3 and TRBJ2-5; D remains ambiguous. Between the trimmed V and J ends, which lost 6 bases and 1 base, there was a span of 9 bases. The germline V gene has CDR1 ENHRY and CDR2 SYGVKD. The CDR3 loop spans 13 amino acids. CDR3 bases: TGTGCCATCAGGGCGGACGTCCAAGAGACCCAGTACTTC. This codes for CAIRADVQETQYF.

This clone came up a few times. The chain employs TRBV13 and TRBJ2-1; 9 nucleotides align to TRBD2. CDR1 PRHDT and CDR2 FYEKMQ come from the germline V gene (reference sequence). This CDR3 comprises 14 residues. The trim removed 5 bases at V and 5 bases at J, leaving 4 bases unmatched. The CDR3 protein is CASSTSGGHNEQFF. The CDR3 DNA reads TGTGCCAGCAGCACCAGCGGGGGGCACAATGAGCAGTTCTTC.

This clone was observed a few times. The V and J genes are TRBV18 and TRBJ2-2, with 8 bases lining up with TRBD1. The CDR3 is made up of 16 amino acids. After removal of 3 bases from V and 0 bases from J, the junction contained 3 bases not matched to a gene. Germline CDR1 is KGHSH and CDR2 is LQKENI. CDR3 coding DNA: TGTGCCAGCTCACCTTTGGACAGGGCGAACACCGGGGAGCTGTTTTTT. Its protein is CASSPLDRANTGELFF.

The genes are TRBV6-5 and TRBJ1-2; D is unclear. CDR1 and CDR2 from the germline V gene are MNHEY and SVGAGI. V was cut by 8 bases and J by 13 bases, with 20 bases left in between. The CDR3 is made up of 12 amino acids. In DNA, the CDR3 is TGTGCCAGCCCCAACCCCCTCTTCTTCGGCACCTTC. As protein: CASPNPLFFGTF.

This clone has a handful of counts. Written as DNA, the CDR3 is TGTGCCGTTACACAGGGCGGTGGCAATCAGCCCCAGCATTTT. This codes for CAVTQGGGNQPQHF. The V gene is TRBV30, the J gene TRBJ1-5; a possible D gene is TRBD1 (6 bases). The CDR3 totals 14 residues. V was trimmed by 8 bases and J by 2 bases, leaving 16 bases between them. Looked up from germline, CDR1 is GTSNPN and CDR2 is SVGIG (reference sequence).

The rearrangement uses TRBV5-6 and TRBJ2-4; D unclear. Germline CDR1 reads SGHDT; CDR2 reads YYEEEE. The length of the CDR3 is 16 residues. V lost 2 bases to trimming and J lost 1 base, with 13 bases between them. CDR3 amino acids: CASSFRPGGAKNIQYF. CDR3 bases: TGTGCCAGCAGCTTTCGACCGGGTGGGGCCAAAAACATTCAGTACTTC.

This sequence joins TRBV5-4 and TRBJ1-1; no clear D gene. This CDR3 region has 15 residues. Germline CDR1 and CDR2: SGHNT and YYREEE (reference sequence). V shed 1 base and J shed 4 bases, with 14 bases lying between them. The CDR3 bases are TGTGCCAGCAGCTTGCCCCCTATTGGGGTCACTGAAGCTTTCTTT. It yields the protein CASSLPPIGVTEAFF.

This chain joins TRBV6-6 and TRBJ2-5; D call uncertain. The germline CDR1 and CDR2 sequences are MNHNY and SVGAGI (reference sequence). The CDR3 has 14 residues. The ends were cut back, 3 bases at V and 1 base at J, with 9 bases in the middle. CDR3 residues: CASSYVTVQETQYF. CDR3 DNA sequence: TGTGCCAGCAGTTATGTAACAGTCCAAGAGACCCAGTACTTC.

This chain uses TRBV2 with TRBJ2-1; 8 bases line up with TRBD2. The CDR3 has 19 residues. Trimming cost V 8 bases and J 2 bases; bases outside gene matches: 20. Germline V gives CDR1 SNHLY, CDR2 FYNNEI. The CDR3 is CASVAPPQASGYTYNEQFF. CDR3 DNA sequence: TGTGCCAGCGTAGCGCCCCCCCAGGCTAGCGGGTACACCTACAATGAGCAGTTCTTC.